Presented here are 6 T cell receptor beta chains from one specimen sequenced in a study of blood T cell repertoires in COVID-19. The table came from immunoSEQ multiplex PCR; TCRdb's copy has only in-frame clones and leaves some out. The data contain 310,000 or so clones, around 86% of them seen just once; the ten biggest clones take up 1%. The sequenced sample consisted of peripheral blood. These receptors all stem from a man aged 50-59 years with active or convalescent COVID-19.

The gene calls are TRBV6-5 and TRBJ1-4; TRBD1 matches at 7 bases. The CDR3 extends over 13 amino acids. The V segment lost 10 bases and the J segment 8 bases; nucleotides outside the gene matches: 10. CDR1 MNHEY and CDR2 SVGAGI come from the germline V gene. CDR3 nucleotide sequence: TGTGCCACCCTAGAGGGGGCCGGAGAAAAACTGTTTTTT. Protein: CATLEGAGEKLFF.

The chain uses TRBV2 and TRBJ2-1; a possible D gene is TRBD1 (6 bases). CDR1 SNHLY and CDR2 FYNNEI come from the germline V gene. The CDR3 spans 15 residues. Between the trimmed V and J ends, which lost 3 bases and 6 bases, there was a span of 15 bases. This chain's CDR3 is CASSEGRGDLNEQFF. As DNA, the CDR3 is TGTGCCAGCAGTGAGGGCAGGGGTGACCTCAATGAGCAGTTCTTC.

This clone has a handful of counts. The chain is built from TRBV5-6 and TRBJ2-2, with D possibly matching TRBD1 (5 bases). Germline assignment: CDR1 SGHDT and CDR2 YYEEEE. The CDR3 spans 17 residues. The ends were cut back, 0 bases at V and 2 bases at J, with 14 bases in the middle. The CDR3 DNA is TGTGCCAGCAGCTTGGAAGGGAAGGGGCTTAACACCGGGGAGCTGTTTTTT. As protein: CASSLEGKGLNTGELFF.

The rearrangement joins TRBV29-1 to TRBJ2-7; TRBD1 aligns across 11 bases. With 6 bases clipped from V and 6 bases from J, the junction kept 1 base outside the gene matches. Germline V gene data show CDR1 as SQVTM and CDR2 as ANQGSEA. This CDR3 region has 11 residues. This CDR3 reads CSVDRGLEQYF. The CDR3 DNA reads TGCAGCGTGGACAGGGGGCTCGAGCAGTACTTC.

This sequence joins TRBV6-5 and TRBJ2-1; possible D gene TRBD2, 5 bases. This CDR3 spans 15 amino acids. Germline CDR1 MNHEY, CDR2 SVGAGI. The ends were cut back, 5 bases at V and 7 bases at J, with 18 bases in the middle. The CDR3 is CASSHDPSGENEQFF. DNA for the CDR3: TGTGCCAGCAGTCACGACCCATCTGGGGAGAATGAGCAGTTCTTC.

V gene TRBV2 combines with J gene TRBJ2-5; 10 nucleotides line up with TRBD2. In germline, CDR1 is SNHLY, CDR2 FYNNEI. Unmatched junction bases numbered 17, after V lost 8 bases and J lost 5 bases. CDR3 length: 17 residues. The CDR3 DNA sequence: TGTGCCAGCGGGGTTAATCCACGGGGACTAGCGCCGGAGACCCAGTACTTC. This gives the protein CASGVNPRGLAPETQYF.